These T cell receptor beta chains were read from a single sample in a study of pediatric ulcerative colitis. Profiling relied on immunoSEQ multiplex PCR, and the TCRdb table lists in-frame clones only, not all of them. The profile shows 55,000 to 80,000 clones, 77% of them singletons. The material sequenced was blood. These receptors all stem from a boy aged 5-17 years with moderate ulcerative colitis. The CDR3 runs from the conserved cysteine through the conserved F or W. The D gene is left open where the match is weak. The size field is filled for only some rows; it gives once, few, many or a size class.

clone size	D gene	V gene	J gene	CDR3 DNA	CDR3 protein
few	-	TRBV9	TRBJ2-3	TGTGCCAGCAGCGCCTTGGACGGTGCCCTAACAGATACGCAGTATTTT	CASSALDGALTDTQYF
-	-	TRBV7-9	TRBJ2-4	TGTGCCAGCAGCTTAGAGCCCCCTGGGTTAAGAAACATTCAGTACTTC	CASSLEPPGLRNIQYF
-	-	TRBV30	TRBJ1-1	TGTGCCTTACAGACCCACTCGCTGCCAACGCCGGGCACTGAAGCTTTCTTT	CALQTHSLPTPGTEAFF
-	TRBD1	TRBV30	TRBJ2-7	TGTGCCTGGAGTGATATGGGACAGGGGGCCTGGGAGCAGTACTTC	CAWSDMGQGAWEQYF
-	-	TRBV21-1	TRBJ2-7	TGTGCCAGCAGCAGTCCCAAAACTAGCGGGACCTTCTTGGAGCAGTACTTC	CASSSPKTSGTFLEQYF
-	-	TRBV11-1	TRBJ1-4	TGTGCCAGCAGCCCTCAGGGGCTTAATGAAAAACTGTTTTTT	CASSPQGLNEKLFF
many	-	TRBV12-5	TRBJ1-1	TGTGCTAGTGGTTTAATTCGGGGAGCTGAAGCTTTCTTT	CASGLIRGAEAFF
once	-	TRBV27	TRBJ2-2	TGTGCCAGCAGTTTCGCGGGACATCTGAACACCGGGGAGCTGTTTTTT	CASSFAGHLNTGELFF
-	-	TRBV6-5	TRBJ1-2	TGTGCCAGCAGTTACTGGGGTAACGGCTACACCTTC	CASSYWGNGYTF
-	-	TRBV4-1	TRBJ1-1	TGCGCCAGCAGCCAATTAACGAGTCGGGGGTTTGAAGCTTTCTTT	CASSQLTSRGFEAFF
-	TRBD2	TRBV19	TRBJ2-7	TGTGCCAGTAGTACCCTGACTAGCGGGCCTACGGGGCAGTACTTC	CASSTLTSGPTGQYF
-	-	TRBV29-1	TRBJ2-5	TGCAGCGTTGAACACAGTGACGAGACCCAGTACTTC	CSVEHSDETQYF
few	TRBD1	TRBV5-1	TRBJ1-2	TGCGCCAGCAGCTCGGGACAGATCTATGGCTACACCTTC	CASSSGQIYGYTF
once	-	TRBV6-1	TRBJ2-3	TGTGCCAGCAATGACTGGGTGAGCACAGATACGCAGTATTTT	CASNDWVSTDTQYF
-	TRBD2	TRBV4-1	TRBJ2-2	TGCGCCAGCAGCCAGACATCCGGGACTAGCCGGGCCGGGGAGCTGTTTTTT	CASSQTSGTSRAGELFF
-	-	TRBV6-1	TRBJ1-3	TGTGCCAGCAGTGAAGACGGGGCGGGAAACACCATATATTTT	CASSEDGAGNTIYF
-	-	TRBV5-6	TRBJ1-5	TGTGCCAGCAGCTTGGATGGGAACAGTTACAATCAGCCCCAGCATTTT	CASSLDGNSYNQPQHF
-	-	TRBV5-6	TRBJ2-7	TGTGCCAGCAGCTTCACATGGGACGAGCAGTACTTC	CASSFTWDEQYF
-	TRBD1	TRBV7-9	TRBJ1-2	TGTGCCAGCAGCTTATCACAGGGGACTCGAAGTGGCTACACCTTC	CASSLSQGTRSGYTF
-	-	TRBV4-1	TRBJ1-5	TGCGCCAGCAGCCCAATCGACGGTAGCAATCAGCCCCAGCATTTT	CASSPIDGSNQPQHF
-	TRBD2	TRBV5-4	TRBJ2-7	TGTGCCAGCAGGATAGCGGGAGGGCGTTCGAGGCAGTACTTC	CASRIAGGRSRQYF
-	TRBD1	TRBV5-1	TRBJ1-2	TGCGCCAGCAGCTTGGAACCGGGACAGAACTATGGCTACACCTTC	CASSLEPGQNYGYTF
few	-	TRBV9	TRBJ1-1	TGTGCCAGCAGCGTAGTAGGGCAGGACGGCACTGAAGCTTTCTTT	CASSVVGQDGTEAFF
-	-	TRBV5-1	TRBJ2-5	TGCGCCAGCAGCTTGGCGGCGGATGGAACGGCCCAGTACTTC	CASSLAADGTAQYF
-	-	TRBV2	TRBJ1-5	TGTGCCAGCAGACAGGGTGGGAATCAGCCCCAGCATTTT	CASRQGGNQPQHF
-	-	TRBV7-8	TRBJ1-2	TGTGCCAGCAGCTGGCAGGAGGTGGGGGGGACAGGCTACACCTTC	CASSWQEVGGTGYTF
-	TRBD2	TRBV7-3	TRBJ2-3	TGTGCCAGCAGCTCCCGGGGGGTCCACGATACGCAGTATTTT	CASSSRGVHDTQYF
few	-	TRBV29-1	TRBJ1-2	TGCAGCGTTGATTCCGGGGGAACGGTCTATGGCTACACCTTC	CSVDSGGTVYGYTF
-	TRBD1	TRBV27	TRBJ1-5	TGTGCCAGCAGGTGGGCAGGGGGAGTGGAGCCCCAGCATTTT	CASRWAGGVEPQHF
-	TRBD2	TRBV14	TRBJ2-1	TGTGCCAGCAGCCAGCTAGCGGGACCCTACAATGAGCAGTTCTTC	CASSQLAGPYNEQFF
-	-	TRBV5-5	TRBJ1-1	TGTGCCAGCAGCTTGGTCGGTGGAGAAGCTTTCTTT	CASSLVGGEAFF
once	-	TRBV15	TRBJ2-7	TGTGCCACCAGCAGGGAATACTCCTACGAGCAGTACTTC	CATSREYSYEQYF
-	-	TRBV6-6	TRBJ1-5	TGTGCCAGCAGGAAAGAGTACCCCAATCAGCCCCAGCATTTT	CASRKEYPNQPQHF
-	-	TRBV29-1	TRBJ1-2	TGCAGCGCCCTAGAGAACTATGGCTACACCTTC	CSALENYGYTF
-	-	TRBV10-2	TRBJ1-1	TGCGCCAGCTGGGGTCAGGGGCGACACAAGAACACTGAAGCTTTCTTT	CASWGQGRHKNTEAFF
once	TRBD2	TRBV2	TRBJ2-1	TGTGCCAGCAGAGAACTAGCGGGATCATACAATGAGCAGTTCTTC	CASRELAGSYNEQFF
-	-	TRBV7-6	TRBJ2-3	TGTGCCAGCAGCTTAGTTTCGGCGAGCACAGATACGCAGTATTTT	CASSLVSASTDTQYF